One T cell receptor beta chain is described in this entry. Antigen unknown. The primer mix had 60 Vbeta and 13 Jbeta primers. The data were produced by immunoSEQ multiplex PCR, yet TCRdb's version contains in-frame clones alone and is incomplete. The table includes 150,000 to 200,000 clones, 85% to 90% detected once. The data derive from a study of cytomegalovirus exposure and HLA in healthy donors. Overall study results and limits: A missense variant in DCLRE1C was later tied to TCR beta V- and J-gene trimming.

V shed 3 bases and J shed 9 bases, with 15 bases lying between them. This CDR3 has 15 residues. Germline V gives CDR1 MNHNS, CDR2 SASEGT. The chain has TRBV6-1 and TRBJ1-6; D gene unclear. This clonotype was sampled from a young woman in good health and CMV-seronegative. The sample was PBMCs. CDR3 nucleotides: TGTGCCAGCAGTGACGGACGGAGGAGGAGTTCACCCCTCCACTTT. It encodes CASSDGRRRSSPLHF.